This T cell receptor beta chain emerged from a study of cytomegalovirus exposure and HLA in healthy donors. Study conclusions and caveats: There were three CMV-associated chains whose specificity for CMV antigens was confirmed in vitro.

Germline lookup yields CDR1 LNHNV and CDR2 YYDKDF (reference sequence). After removal of 0 bases from V and 2 bases from J, the junction contained 4 bases not matched to a gene. This CDR3 is built from 15 residues. Comment on this clone: Its antigen is not known.

TCRdb keeps only in-frame clones here, not all; method: immunoSEQ multiplex PCR. The data show 50,000 to 70,000 clones, roughly 94% seen once. This receptor was identified in a woman aged 18-29 years in good health and CMV-seropositive. The chain is built from TRBV15 and TRBJ2-7, with 7 bases fitting TRBD2. The sample consisted of PBMCs. DNA of the CDR3: TGTGCCACCAGCAGAGAACTAGCGAGTCCCTACGAGCAGTACTTC. As protein: CATSRELASPYEQYF.